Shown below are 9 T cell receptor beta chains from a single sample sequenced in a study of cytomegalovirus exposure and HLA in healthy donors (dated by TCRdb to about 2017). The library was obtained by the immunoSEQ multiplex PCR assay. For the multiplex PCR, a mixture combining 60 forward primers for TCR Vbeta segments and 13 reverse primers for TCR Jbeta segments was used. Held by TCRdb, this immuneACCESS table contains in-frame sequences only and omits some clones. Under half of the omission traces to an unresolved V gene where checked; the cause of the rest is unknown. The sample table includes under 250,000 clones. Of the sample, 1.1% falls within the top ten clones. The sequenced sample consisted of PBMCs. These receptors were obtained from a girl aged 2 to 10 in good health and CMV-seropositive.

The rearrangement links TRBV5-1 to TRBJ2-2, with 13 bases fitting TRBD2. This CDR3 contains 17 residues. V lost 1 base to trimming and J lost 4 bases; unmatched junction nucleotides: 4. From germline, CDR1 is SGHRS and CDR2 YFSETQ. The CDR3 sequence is CASSLLGLAGATGELFF. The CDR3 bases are TGCGCCAGCAGCTTGCTTGGACTAGCGGGAGCCACCGGGGAGCTGTTTTTT.

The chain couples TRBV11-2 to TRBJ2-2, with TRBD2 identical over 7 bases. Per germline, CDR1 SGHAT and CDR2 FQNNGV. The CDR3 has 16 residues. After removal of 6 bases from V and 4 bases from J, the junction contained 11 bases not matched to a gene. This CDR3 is CASSRPAGATTGELFF. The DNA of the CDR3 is TGTGCCAGCAGTCGACCGGCGGGAGCGACCACCGGGGAGCTGTTTTTT.

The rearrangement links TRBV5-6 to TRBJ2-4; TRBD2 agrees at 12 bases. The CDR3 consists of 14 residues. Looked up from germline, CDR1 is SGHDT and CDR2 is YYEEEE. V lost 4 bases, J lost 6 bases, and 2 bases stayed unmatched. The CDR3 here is CASSTGLAGNIQYF. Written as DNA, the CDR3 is TGTGCCAGCAGCACGGGACTAGCGGGAAACATTCAGTACTTC.

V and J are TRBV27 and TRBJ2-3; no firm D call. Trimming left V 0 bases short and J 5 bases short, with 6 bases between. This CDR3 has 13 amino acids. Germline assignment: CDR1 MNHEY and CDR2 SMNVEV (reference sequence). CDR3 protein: CASSLSSVDTQYF. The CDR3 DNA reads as TGTGCCAGCAGTTTATCCTCTGTAGATACGCAGTATTTT.

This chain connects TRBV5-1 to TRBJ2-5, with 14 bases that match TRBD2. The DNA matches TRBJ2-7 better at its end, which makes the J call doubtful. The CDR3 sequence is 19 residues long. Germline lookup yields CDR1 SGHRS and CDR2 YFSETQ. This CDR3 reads CASSLALPRLAGGKYEQYF. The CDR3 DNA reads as TGCGCCAGCAGCTTGGCCTTACCGCGACTAGCGGGAGGGAAGTACGAGCAGTACTTC.

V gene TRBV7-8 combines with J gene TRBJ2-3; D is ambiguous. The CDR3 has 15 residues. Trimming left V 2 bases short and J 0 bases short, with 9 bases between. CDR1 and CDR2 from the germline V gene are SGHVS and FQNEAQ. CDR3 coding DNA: TGTGCCAGCAGCTTACGAGAAGCGAGCACAGATACGCAGTATTTT. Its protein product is CASSLREASTDTQYF.

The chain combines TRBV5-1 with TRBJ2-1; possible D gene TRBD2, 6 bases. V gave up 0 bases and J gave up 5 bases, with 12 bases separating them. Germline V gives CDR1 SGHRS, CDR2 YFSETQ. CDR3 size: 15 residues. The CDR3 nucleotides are TGCGCCAGCAGCTTGGGGCGGGATCCCCACAATGAGCAGTTCTTC. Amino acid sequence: CASSLGRDPHNEQFF.

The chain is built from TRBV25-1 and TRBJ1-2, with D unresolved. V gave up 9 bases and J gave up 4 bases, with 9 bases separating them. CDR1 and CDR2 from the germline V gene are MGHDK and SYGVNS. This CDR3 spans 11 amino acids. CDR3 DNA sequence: TGTGCCAGTAACAGTGTCTATGGCTACACCTTC. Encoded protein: CASNSVYGYTF.

The CDR3 bases are TGTGCCAGCAGTGAAGTAGAGGGGGCAGGGGGCTACACCTTC. Amino acids: CASSEVEGAGGYTF. The genes are TRBV6-1 and TRBJ1-2; TRBD1 aligns across 7 bases. V was pared by 1 base and J by 8 bases, with 7 bases of the junction left unmatched. The CDR3 extends over 14 amino acids. Germline CDR1 is MNHNS and CDR2 is SASEGT.